Reported below is one TCR beta chain. The sample is drawn from a study of blood T cell repertoires in COVID-19. V shed 11 bases and J 5 bases; nucleotides not matched to a gene: 10. CDR1 ENHRY and CDR2 SYGVKD come from the germline V gene. The CDR3 has 13 residues. Clones were sequenced by immunoSEQ multiplex PCR, and TCRdb holds only the in-frame ones, with some missing. The sample carries almost 300,000 clones, about 88% recorded once. The source is a man aged 70-80 years with acute or convalescent COVID-19. The chain links TRBV10-3 to TRBJ2-5; 8 bases align to TRBD1. Input material: peripheral blood. The CDR3: CAAKTGVLETQYF. CDR3 coding DNA: TGTGCCGCCAAGACAGGGGTCCTGGAGACCCAGTACTTC.